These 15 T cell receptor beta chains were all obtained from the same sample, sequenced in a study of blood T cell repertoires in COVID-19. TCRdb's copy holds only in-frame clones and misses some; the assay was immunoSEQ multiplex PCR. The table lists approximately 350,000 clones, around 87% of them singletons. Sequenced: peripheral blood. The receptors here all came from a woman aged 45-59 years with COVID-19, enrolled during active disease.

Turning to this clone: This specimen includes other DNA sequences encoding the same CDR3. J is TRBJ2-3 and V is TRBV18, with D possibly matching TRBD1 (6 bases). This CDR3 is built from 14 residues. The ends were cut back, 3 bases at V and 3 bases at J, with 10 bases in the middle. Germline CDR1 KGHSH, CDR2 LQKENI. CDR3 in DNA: TGTGCCAGCTCACCTTATAGGGGGACAGATACGCAGTATTTT. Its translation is CASSPYRGTDTQYF.

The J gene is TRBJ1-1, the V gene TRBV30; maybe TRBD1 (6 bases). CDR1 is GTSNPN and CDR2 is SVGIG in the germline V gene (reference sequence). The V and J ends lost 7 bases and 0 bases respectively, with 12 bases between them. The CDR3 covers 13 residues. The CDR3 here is CASVTGMNTEAFF. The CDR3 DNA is TGTGCCTCAGTGACAGGCATGAACACTGAAGCTTTCTTT.

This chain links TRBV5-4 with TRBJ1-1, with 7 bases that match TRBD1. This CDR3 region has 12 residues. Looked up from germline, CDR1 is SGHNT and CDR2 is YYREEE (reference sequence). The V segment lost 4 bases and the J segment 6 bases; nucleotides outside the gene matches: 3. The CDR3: CASSPGQAEAFF. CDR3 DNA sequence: TGTGCCAGCAGCCCTGGACAGGCTGAAGCTTTCTTT.

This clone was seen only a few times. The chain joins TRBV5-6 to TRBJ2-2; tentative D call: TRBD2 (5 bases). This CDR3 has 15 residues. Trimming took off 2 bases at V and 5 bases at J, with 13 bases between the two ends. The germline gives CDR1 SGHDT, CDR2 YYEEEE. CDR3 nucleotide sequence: TGTGCCAGCAGCTTAGGACCCGGAGGTACCGGGGAGCTGTTTTTT. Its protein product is CASSLGPGGTGELFF.

The CDR3 loop is CASSYSGGRIGNEQFF. In nucleotides, the CDR3 is TGTGCCAGCAGTTACTCTGGCGGGAGAATAGGGAATGAGCAGTTCTTC. The chain recombines TRBV6-5 with TRBJ2-1, with 7 bases aligning to TRBD2. Per the germline V gene, CDR1 is MNHEY and CDR2 is SVGAGI. The CDR3 runs to 16 residues. Trimming took 0 bases from V and 7 from J; bases not matched to a gene: 9.

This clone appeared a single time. The CDR3 loop reads CASSRTGTGLREQYF. CDR3 nucleotides: TGTGCCAGCAGTCGAACCGGGACAGGGTTGCGAGAGCAGTACTTC. The rearrangement links TRBV6-2 or TRBV6-3 to TRBJ2-7; 9 nucleotides line up with TRBD1. Per the germline V gene, CDR1 is MNHEY and CDR2 is SVGEGT. The J segment lost 7 bases and the V segment lost 5 bases, leaving 12 bases of the junction unmatched. CDR3 size: 15 residues.

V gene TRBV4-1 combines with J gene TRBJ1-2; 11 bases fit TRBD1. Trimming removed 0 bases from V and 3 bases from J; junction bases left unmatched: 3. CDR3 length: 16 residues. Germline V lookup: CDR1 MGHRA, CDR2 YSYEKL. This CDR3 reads CASSQDGTGGDYGYTF. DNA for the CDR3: TGCGCCAGCAGCCAAGATGGGACAGGGGGTGACTATGGCTACACCTTC.

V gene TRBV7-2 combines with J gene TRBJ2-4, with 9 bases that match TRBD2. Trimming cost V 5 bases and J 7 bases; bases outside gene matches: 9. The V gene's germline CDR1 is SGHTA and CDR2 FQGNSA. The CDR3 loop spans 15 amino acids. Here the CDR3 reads CASSISGSSGNIQYF. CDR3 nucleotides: TGTGCCAGCAGCATTAGCGGGAGTTCTGGGAACATTCAGTACTTC.

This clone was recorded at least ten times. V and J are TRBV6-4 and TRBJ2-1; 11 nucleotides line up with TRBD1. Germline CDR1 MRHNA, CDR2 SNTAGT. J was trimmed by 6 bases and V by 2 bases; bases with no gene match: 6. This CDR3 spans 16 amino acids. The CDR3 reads CASSDQPGTGGNEQFF. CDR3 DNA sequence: TGTGCCAGCAGTGACCAACCCGGGACAGGGGGCAATGAGCAGTTCTTC.

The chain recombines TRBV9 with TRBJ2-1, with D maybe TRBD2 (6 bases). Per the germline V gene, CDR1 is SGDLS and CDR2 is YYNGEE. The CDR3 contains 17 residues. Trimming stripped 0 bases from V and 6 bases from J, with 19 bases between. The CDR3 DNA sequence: TGTGCCAGCAGCGTAGGCGGAGGGACCAACCTGGGCAATGAGCAGTTCTTC. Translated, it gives CASSVGGGTNLGNEQFF.

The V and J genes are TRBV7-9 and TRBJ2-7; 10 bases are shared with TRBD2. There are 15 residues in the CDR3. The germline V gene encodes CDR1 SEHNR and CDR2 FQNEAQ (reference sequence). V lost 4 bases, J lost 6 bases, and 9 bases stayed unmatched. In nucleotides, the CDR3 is TGTGCCAGCAGCTGGATAGCGGGAGGTCGGGGCGAGCAGTACTTC. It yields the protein CASSWIAGGRGEQYF.

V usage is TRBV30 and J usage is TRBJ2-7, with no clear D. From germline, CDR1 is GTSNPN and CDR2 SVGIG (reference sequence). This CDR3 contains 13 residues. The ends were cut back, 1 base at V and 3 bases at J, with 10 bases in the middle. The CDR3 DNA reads TGTGCCTGGAGTGATGGCACCCACTACGAGCAGTACTTC. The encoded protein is CAWSDGTHYEQYF.

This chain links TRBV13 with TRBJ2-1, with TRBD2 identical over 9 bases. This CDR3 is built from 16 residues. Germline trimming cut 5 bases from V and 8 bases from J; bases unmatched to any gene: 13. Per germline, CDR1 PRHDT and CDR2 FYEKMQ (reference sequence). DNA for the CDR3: TGTGCCAGCAGCCCCTCCCCCGCGGGAGGGACTGATGAGCAGTTCTTC. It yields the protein CASSPSPAGGTDEQFF.

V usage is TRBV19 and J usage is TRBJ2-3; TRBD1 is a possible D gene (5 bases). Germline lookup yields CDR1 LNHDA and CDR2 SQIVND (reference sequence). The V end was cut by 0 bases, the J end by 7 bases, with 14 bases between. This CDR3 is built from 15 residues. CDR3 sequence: CASSIDRTYEYTQYF. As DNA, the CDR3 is TGTGCCAGTAGTATAGACAGGACATACGAATATACGCAGTATTTT.

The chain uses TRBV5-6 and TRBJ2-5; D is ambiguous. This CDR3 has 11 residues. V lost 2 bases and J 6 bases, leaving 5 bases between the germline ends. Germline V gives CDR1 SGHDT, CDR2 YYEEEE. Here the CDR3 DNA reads TGTGCCAGCAGCTTCTCCCAGACCCAGTACTTC. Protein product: CASSFSQTQYF.